Listed here are 18 T cell receptor beta chains from one sample, sequenced in a study of CD8+CD57+ T cells in acquired aplastic anemia. Template material for TCR beta VDJ and CDR3 profiling consisted of genomic DNA. MiXCR was run by TCRdb on the reads, yielding one entry per CDR3 protein. The sample lists approximately 270,000 distinct CDR3 sequences, approximately 56% occurring once. The sample consisted of sorted CD4+, CD8+, or CD8+CD57+ T cells (not recorded which) from PBMCs. The receptors were gathered from a human donor with severe aplastic anemia or a healthy control (not recorded which).

Only a few counts were recorded for this clonotype. This chain connects TRBV18 to TRBJ1-4; 8 bases match TRBD1. Looked up from germline, CDR1 is KGHSH and CDR2 is LQKENI. CDR3 size: 14 residues. J lost 2 bases, V lost 5 bases, and 1 base had no gene match. CDR3 bases: TGTGCCAGCTCAAGACAGGGGACTAATGAAAAACTGTTTTTT. It codes for CASSRQGTNEKLFF.

The chain employs TRBV12-3 or TRBV12-4 and TRBJ2-7, with TRBD1 matching over 8 bases. V shed 8 bases and J 3 bases; nucleotides not matched to a gene: 6. The CDR3 has 13 amino acids. The CDR3 loop is CASPGQGNYEQYF. The DNA of the CDR3 is TGTGCCAGCCCAGGACAGGGAAACTACGAGCAGTACTTC.

This clonotype was observed a handful of times. The chain combines TRBV20-1 with TRBJ2-1; D unclear. Germline values: CDR1 DFQATT, CDR2 SNEGSKA (reference sequence). This CDR3 spans 12 amino acids. The V and J ends lost 2 bases and 8 bases respectively, with 10 bases between them. In DNA, the CDR3 is TGCAGTGCTAGACCCCGGGTGCATGAGCAGTTCTTC. This codes for CSARPRVHEQFF.

In its sample, this clonotype was seen many times. The chain combines TRBV12-3 or TRBV12-4 with TRBJ2-7; the D is unclear. Trimming left V 3 bases short and J 3 bases short, with 9 bases between. The CDR3 runs to 13 residues. CDR3 nucleotides: TGTGCCAGCAGTTTCCATCCCAGCTACGAGCAGTACTTC. It encodes CASSFHPSYEQYF.

This clonotype was detected only a few times. The V call is TRBV7-9, the J call TRBJ1-4, with TRBD1 matching over 10 bases. Germline V gives CDR1 SEHNR, CDR2 FQNEAQ (reference sequence). The CDR3 is 13 amino acids. V trimming: 5 bases; J trimming: 11 bases; junction bases outside the gene matches: 5. Written as DNA, the CDR3 is TGTGCCAGCAGCCAAGACAGGGGGCGGAAACTGTTTTTT. Translating gives CASSQDRGRKLFF.

This chain connects TRBV12-3 or TRBV12-4 to TRBJ2-5; perhaps TRBD2 as D (5 bases). The germline V and J ends were trimmed by 4 bases and 3 bases, with 9 bases remaining between them. The CDR3 is 13 amino acids. For the CDR3, the DNA is TGTGCCAGCAGTTACGGACTGGAAGAGACCCAGTACTTC. Translating it yields CASSYGLEETQYF.

This clonotype was recorded only once. The rearrangement links TRBV20-1 to TRBJ1-6; D might be TRBD1 (5 bases). Per the germline V gene, CDR1 is DFQATT and CDR2 is SNEGSKA (reference sequence). The CDR3 sequence is 14 residues long. V was clipped by 0 bases and J by 8 bases, with 11 bases between them. As DNA, the CDR3 is TGCAGTGCTAGAGATCTGGGGGGGGATTCACCCCTCCACTTT. This codes for CSARDLGGDSPLHF.

This clonotype was seen ten or more times. This chain joins TRBV20-1 and TRBJ2-1; TRBD2 agrees at 12 bases. This CDR3 contains 14 residues. The trim removed 5 bases at V and 7 bases at J, leaving 6 bases unmatched. Per the germline V gene, CDR1 is DFQATT and CDR2 is SNEGSKA (reference sequence). CDR3: CSAPRLAGDNEQFF. For the CDR3, the DNA is TGCAGTGCTCCTCGACTAGCGGGGGATAATGAGCAGTTCTTC.

This chain joins TRBV9 and TRBJ2-7; 10 bases are shared with TRBD2. The CDR3 spans 14 residues. J lost 6 bases, V lost 6 bases, and 9 bases had no gene match. Germline V lookup: CDR1 SGDLS, CDR2 YYNGEE. The CDR3 nucleotides are TGTGCCAGCAACCCAGCGGGGGGGCCTTCCGAGCAGTACTTC. It translates to CASNPAGGPSEQYF.

The chain joins TRBV3-1 to TRBJ1-4; 8 bases are shared with TRBD1. From germline, CDR1 is LGHDT and CDR2 YNNKEL (reference sequence). The CDR3 is 15 residues long. The J segment lost 3 bases and the V segment lost 4 bases, leaving 4 bases of the junction unmatched. CDR3 in amino acids: CASSLQGAPNEKLFF. DNA for the CDR3: TGTGCCAGCAGCCTGCAGGGGGCCCCTAATGAAAAACTGTTTTTT.

Regarding this clonotype: A much larger clone sits a single nucleotide away, making a read error possible. The chain recombines TRBV2 with TRBJ2-7, with TRBD2 matching 12 bases. The last part of the DNA fits TRBJ2-5 better; the J call may be wrong. The CDR3 has 15 amino acids. Germline V gene sequence: CDR1 SNHLY, CDR2 FYNNEI. The CDR3 is CASNRLAGEGETQYF. In nucleotides, the CDR3 is TGTGCCAGCAACCGACTAGCGGGGGAAGGAGAGACCCAGTACTTC.

This clonotype has a handful of counts. V gene TRBV10-3 combines with J gene TRBJ1-1; 8 bases fit TRBD1. Germline assignment: CDR1 ENHRY and CDR2 SYGVKD. V lost 8 bases to trimming and J lost 0 bases; unmatched junction nucleotides: 5. This CDR3 has 14 residues. This CDR3 is CAIGGQGMNTEAFF. As DNA, the CDR3 is TGTGCCATCGGTGGACAGGGAATGAACACTGAAGCTTTCTTT.

The chain carries TRBV20-1 and TRBJ2-7; the D gene is possibly TRBD2 (6 bases). The CDR3 totals 15 residues. V was pared by 3 bases and J by 2 bases, with 17 bases between. Germline-derived CDR1 and CDR2 are DFQATT and SNEGSKA (reference sequence). CDR3 protein: CSASGGGSGAYEQYF. CDR3 coding DNA: TGCAGTGCTAGCGGTGGTGGTAGCGGCGCCTACGAGCAGTACTTC.

The CDR3 nucleotides read TGTGCCATCAGTGAGTCGGAGGGACTAGCATCAGATACGCAGTATTTT. This encodes CAISESEGLASDTQYF. This chain uses TRBV10-3 with TRBJ2-3; 9 nucleotides line up with TRBD2. CDR1 is ENHRY, CDR2 SYGVKD, per germline. This CDR3 region has 16 residues. J lost 4 bases, V lost 0 bases, and 5 bases had no gene match.

The table lists this clonotype with a few counts. The V gene is TRBV7-2, the J gene TRBJ1-2; TRBD1 might be the D (5 bases). V dropped 0 bases and J dropped 5 bases, with 10 bases sitting between them. The CDR3 sequence is 14 residues long. Germline values: CDR1 SGHTA, CDR2 FQGNSA. This chain's CDR3 is CASSLASGGYGYTF. The DNA of the CDR3 is TGTGCCAGCAGCTTAGCCTCGGGGGGGTATGGCTACACCTTC.

This clonotype has ten or more counts. The chain recombines TRBV5-1 with TRBJ1-1, with D hard to call. This CDR3 region has 16 residues. In germline, CDR1 is SGHRS, CDR2 YFSETQ. Trimming left V 2 bases short and J 2 bases short, with 16 bases between. CDR3 sequence reads: CASSFLPGGSNTEAFF. The CDR3 DNA reads as TGCGCCAGCAGCTTCTTACCAGGTGGGTCAAACACTGAAGCTTTCTTT.

This chain links TRBV10-3 with TRBJ2-1; D is unresolved. Trimming stripped 4 bases from V and 6 bases from J, with 7 bases between. Looked up from germline, CDR1 is ENHRY and CDR2 is SYGVKD. This CDR3 comprises 12 residues. The CDR3 nucleotides read TGTGCCATCAGTGCCCCTAGCAATGAGCAGTTCTTC. Translated: CAISAPSNEQFF.

The DNA for the CDR3 is TGTGCCAGCAGCACTAGCGGGACCTCCTACGAGCAGTACTTC. Translated: CASSTSGTSYEQYF. This chain joins TRBV13 and TRBJ2-7; 10 bases are a match to TRBD2. Per the germline V gene, CDR1 is PRHDT and CDR2 is FYEKMQ (reference sequence). The length of the CDR3 is 14 residues. Germline trimming cut 5 bases from V and 0 bases from J; bases unmatched to any gene: 1. The complete variable domain, with remaining parts taken from reference TRBV13 and TRBJ2-7, reads AAGVIQSPRHLIKEKRETATLKCYPIPRHDTVYWYQQGPGQDPQFLISFYEKMQSDKGSIPDRFSAQQFSDYHSELNMSSLELGDSALYFCASSTSGTSYEQYFGPGTRLTVT.